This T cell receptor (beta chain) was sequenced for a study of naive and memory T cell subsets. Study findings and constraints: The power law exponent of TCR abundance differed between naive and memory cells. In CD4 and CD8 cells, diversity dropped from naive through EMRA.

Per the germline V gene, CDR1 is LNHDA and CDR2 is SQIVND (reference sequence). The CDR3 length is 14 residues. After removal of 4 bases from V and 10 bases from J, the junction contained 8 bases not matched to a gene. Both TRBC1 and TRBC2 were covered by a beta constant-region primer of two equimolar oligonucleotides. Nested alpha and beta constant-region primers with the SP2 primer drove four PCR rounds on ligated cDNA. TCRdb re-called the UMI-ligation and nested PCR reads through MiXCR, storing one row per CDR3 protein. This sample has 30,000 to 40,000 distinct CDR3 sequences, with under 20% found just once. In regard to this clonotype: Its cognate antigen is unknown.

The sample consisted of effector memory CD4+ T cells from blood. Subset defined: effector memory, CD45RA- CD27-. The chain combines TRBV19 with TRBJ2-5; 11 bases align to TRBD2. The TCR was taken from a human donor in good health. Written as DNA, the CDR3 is TGTGCCAGTAGTACGGGACTAGCGGAGACGAACCAGTACTTC. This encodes CASSTGLAETNQYF. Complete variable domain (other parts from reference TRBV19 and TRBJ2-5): DGGITQSPKYLFRKEGQNVTLSCEQNLNHDAMYWYRQDPGQGLRLIYYSQIVNDFQKGDIAEGYSVSREKKESFPLTVTSAQKNPTAFYLCASSTGLAETNQYFGPGTRLLVL.